These 13 T cell receptor beta chains originate from one sample sequenced in a study of T cells after yellow fever vaccination. TCRdb re-called the 5' RACE reads with MiXCR, one entry per CDR3 protein. The data contain about 350,000 distinct CDR3 sequences, roughly 12% of them seen just once; the ten biggest clones take up around 19%. Sample: PBMCs, taken on the day of the first yellow fever vaccination. The receptor set was obtained from a man aged 18 to 29 who received the YFV17D yellow fever vaccine.

This clonotype was observed at least ten times. The gene calls are TRBV5-1 and TRBJ2-7; 9 bases fit TRBD1. With V trimmed by 0 bases and J by 2 bases, 0 bases remained unmatched. The CDR3 spans 14 residues. From germline, CDR1 is SGHRS and CDR2 YFSETQ. The CDR3 DNA reads as TGCGCCAGCAGCTTGGACAGGGGGCCCTACGAGCAGTACTTC. This encodes CASSLDRGPYEQYF.

The chain couples TRBV3-1 to TRBJ2-5, with TRBD1 matching over 7 bases. Germline V lookup: CDR1 LGHDT, CDR2 YNNKEL (reference sequence). Trimming took 6 bases from V and 5 from J; bases not matched to a gene: 6. This CDR3 region has 13 residues. The DNA of the CDR3 is TGTGCCAGCAGAGGCCCCAGGGGGGAGACCCAGTACTTC. Its translation: CASRGPRGETQYF.

This chain uses TRBV7-9 with TRBJ2-3, with 9 bases aligning to TRBD1. The germline V gene encodes CDR1 SEHNR and CDR2 FQNEAQ (reference sequence). Unmatched junction bases numbered 10, after V lost 4 bases and J lost 2 bases. The CDR3 is 17 amino acids. The chain's CDR3 is CASSSTPGTGYTDTQYF. DNA for the CDR3: TGTGCCAGCAGCTCAACTCCCGGGACAGGGTACACAGATACGCAGTATTTT.

The V and J genes are TRBV12-3 or TRBV12-4 and TRBJ1-6, with D tentatively TRBD1 (5 bases). CDR3 length: 15 amino acids. Trimming shortened V by 5 bases and J by 7 bases, and 15 bases separated the two germline ends. The CDR3 DNA is TGTGCCAGCAGTCCCACGCCTTCAGGGAATTCACCCCTCCACTTT. It yields the protein CASSPTPSGNSPLHF.

The chain joins TRBV3-1 to TRBJ2-1; tentatively, D is TRBD1 (5 bases). The CDR3 has 14 residues. Germline values: CDR1 LGHDT, CDR2 YNNKEL (reference sequence). Trimming removed 3 bases from V and 9 bases from J, with 15 bases in between. This CDR3 reads CASSQGFRGGEQFF. CDR3 nucleotides: TGTGCCAGCAGCCAGGGGTTTAGGGGTGGTGAGCAGTTCTTC.

The rearrangement links TRBV5-1 to TRBJ1-2; D is possibly TRBD1 (5 bases). Trimming removed 0 bases at V and 1 base at J, with 19 bases between. In germline, CDR1 is SGHRS, CDR2 YFSETQ. This CDR3 spans 18 amino acids. The CDR3 DNA sequence: TGCGCCAGCAGCTTGGCCGGAGGCAGGGCCACGCGTAACTATGGCTACACCTTC. Encoded protein: CASSLAGGRATRNYGYTF.

This clonotype was seen a few times. This chain connects TRBV29-1 to TRBJ2-3; D is unresolved. Trimming took off 7 bases at V and 0 bases at J, with 11 bases between the two ends. CDR1 and CDR2 from the germline V gene are SQVTM and ANQGSEA. This CDR3 is 13 amino acids long. CDR3 amino acids: CSAGRPSTDTQYF. The CDR3 coding sequence is TGCAGCGCCGGCAGACCTAGCACAGATACGCAGTATTTT.

This chain uses TRBV5-6 with TRBJ1-4; 9 bases agree with TRBD1. The ends lost 4 bases at V and 10 bases at J; junction bases unmatched: 17. Germline V gives CDR1 SGHDT, CDR2 YYEEEE. The CDR3 has 17 residues. The CDR3 nucleotides read TGTGCCAGCAGCATAAGGGTTTCCGGGACAGGGTTCGGAAAACTGTTTTTT. Protein: CASSIRVSGTGFGKLFF.

The chain has TRBV7-2 and TRBJ2-7, with TRBD1 identical over 7 bases. Germline lookup yields CDR1 SGHTA and CDR2 FQGNSA. This CDR3 region has 14 residues. The trim removed 5 bases at V and 2 bases at J, leaving 6 bases unmatched. The CDR3 bases are TGTGCCAGCAGCGCTAGACAGGGAGCCTACGAGCAGTACTTC. As protein: CASSARQGAYEQYF.

This clonotype was detected a few times. The rearrangement links TRBV7-2 to TRBJ2-2; possibly TRBD1 for D (5 bases). Trimming took 2 bases from V and 2 from J, leaving 12 bases between them. CDR1 is SGHTA, CDR2 FQGNSA, per germline. There are 16 residues in the CDR3. DNA of the CDR3: TGTGCCAGCAGCTTACGGTTTCAGGGCAACACCGGGGAGCTGTTTTTT. It yields the protein CASSLRFQGNTGELFF.

A few counts support this clonotype. The chain recombines TRBV9 with TRBJ2-3; the match to TRBD2 covers 8 bases. V shed 4 bases, J shed 6 bases, and the junction held 7 bases outside the gene matches. The germline V gene has CDR1 SGDLS and CDR2 YYNGEE. The CDR3 is 14 amino acids. CDR3 region: CASSFRTGGDTQYF. CDR3 DNA sequence: TGTGCCAGCAGCTTTCGGACGGGGGGGGATACGCAGTATTTT.

The rearrangement uses TRBV4-3 and TRBJ2-7, with D uncertain. The germline CDR1 and CDR2 sequences are LGHNA and YSLEER. Trimming took 0 bases from V and 2 from J, leaving 11 bases between them. This CDR3 spans 15 amino acids. The CDR3 sequence: CASSQDKGLTYEQYV. The DNA of the CDR3 is TGCGCCAGCAGCCAAGATAAAGGTTTGACCTACGAGCAGTACGTC.

This clonotype was seen a handful of times. This chain joins TRBV3-1 and TRBJ1-1; D call uncertain. CDR1 is LGHDT and CDR2 is YNNKEL in the germline V gene (reference sequence). V lost 4 bases to trimming and J lost 3 bases, with 9 bases between them. The CDR3 has 13 amino acids. CDR3 amino acids: CASSRNDDTEAFF. The CDR3 DNA is TGTGCCAGCAGCCGGAATGATGACACTGAAGCTTTCTTT.